The 23 T cell receptor beta chains given below trace back to one sample, sequenced in a study of PD-1 blockade in classical Hodgkin lymphoma. Sequenced by immunoSEQ multiplex PCR; TCRdb stores in-frame clones only, minus some. The sample has some 35,000 clones, around 89% seen once. Described time point: newly diagnosed, previously untreated cHL patient sample. Using magnetic negative selection, the CD4+ T cells were separated out of thawed PBMCs. The sample was CD4+ T cells from blood. All receptors come from a human donor with classical Hodgkin lymphoma.

J is TRBJ2-1 and V is TRBV7-9, with 8 bases fitting TRBD2. Trimming removed 5 bases from V and 1 base from J; junction bases left unmatched: 10. The CDR3 extends over 17 amino acids. CDR1 and CDR2 from the germline V gene are SEHNR and FQNEAQ (reference sequence). The DNA for the CDR3 is TGTGCCAGCAGCAACTCTGCCGGCGGGGGGTCCTACAATGAGCAGTTCTTC. Residues: CASSNSAGGGSYNEQFF.

The rearrangement links TRBV6-4 to TRBJ1-2; D is possibly TRBD1 (5 bases). The CDR3 extends over 15 amino acids. Trimming left V 6 bases short and J 0 bases short, with 14 bases between. CDR1 and CDR2 from the germline V gene are MRHNA and SNTAGT. CDR3 sequence (DNA): TGTGCCAGCAGCGCATCCAGGGTGCCTAACTATGGCTACACCTTC. This encodes CASSASRVPNYGYTF.

This chain joins TRBV5-6 and TRBJ2-7, with D perhaps matching TRBD2 (7 bases). Deletions cut 4 bases from V and 3 bases from J, with 17 bases between. The germline gives CDR1 SGHDT, CDR2 YYEEEE. The CDR3 loop spans 15 amino acids. In DNA form, the CDR3 reads TGTGCCAGCAGCAAGGGCCCTAGGGGGGGCTACGAGCAGTACTTC. Protein product: CASSKGPRGGYEQYF.

V gene TRBV29-1 combines with J gene TRBJ2-3; D is possibly TRBD1 (6 bases). The CDR3 is 10 amino acids. The germline V and J ends were trimmed by 7 bases and 14 bases, with 16 bases remaining between them. Germline values: CDR1 SQVTM, CDR2 ANQGSEA. This CDR3 is CSAEGVNMYF. CDR3 sequence (DNA): TGCAGCGCTGAGGGGGTCAATATGTATTTT.

The CDR3 protein is CASSGQGASYEQYF. DNA of the CDR3: TGCGCCAGCAGCGGACAGGGGGCATCCTACGAGCAGTACTTC. V is TRBV5-1 and J is TRBJ2-7; TRBD1 matches 11 bases. The CDR3 contains 14 residues. Germline V gene sequence: CDR1 SGHRS, CDR2 YFSETQ. Germline trimming cut 4 bases from V and 1 base from J; bases unmatched to any gene: 1.

The chain joins TRBV19 to TRBJ2-3; 12 positions match TRBD2. Trimming took 9 bases from V and 6 from J; bases not matched to a gene: 4. Germline lookup yields CDR1 LNHDA and CDR2 SQIVND (reference sequence). There are 13 residues in the CDR3. This CDR3 is CARTSGGSDTQYF. The CDR3 nucleotides are TGTGCCAGGACTAGCGGGGGCTCCGATACGCAGTATTTT.

This chain joins TRBV25-1 and TRBJ2-7, with unresolved D. This CDR3 contains 14 residues. V was pared by 6 bases and J by 0 bases, with 12 bases between. Looked up from germline, CDR1 is MGHDK and CDR2 is SYGVNS. CDR3 DNA: TGTGCCAGCAGCGGTAGTGGCAGCTCCTACGAGCAGTACTTC. The encoded protein is CASSGSGSSYEQYF.

The V gene is TRBV11-2, the J gene TRBJ2-7; 10 bases match TRBD2. The CDR3 has 14 residues. V was clipped by 3 bases and J by 2 bases; unmatched bases: 1. CDR1 and CDR2 from the germline V gene are SGHAT and FQNNGV. The CDR3 is CASSFTSGAYEQYF. The CDR3 DNA sequence: TGTGCCAGCAGCTTTACTAGCGGGGCCTACGAGCAGTACTTC.

The count of this clone is one. V usage is TRBV5-4 and J usage is TRBJ1-5; D is perhaps TRBD1 (5 bases). Germline V gives CDR1 SGHNT, CDR2 YYREEE (reference sequence). The CDR3 has 15 amino acids. V shed 2 bases and J shed 3 bases, with 12 bases lying between them. This CDR3 is CASSFDGAHNQPQHF. The CDR3 nucleotides read TGTGCCAGCAGCTTTGACGGGGCCCACAATCAGCCCCAGCATTTT.

This clone is a singleton in its sample. The CDR3 loop is CSVEDPWTVQETQYF. In DNA form, the CDR3 reads TGCAGCGTTGAAGACCCTTGGACGGTTCAAGAGACCCAGTACTTC. This sequence joins TRBV29-1 and TRBJ2-5, with D uncertain. This CDR3 has 15 residues. CDR1 and CDR2 from the germline V gene are SQVTM and ANQGSEA. The V and J ends lost 0 bases and 2 bases respectively, with 13 bases between them.

The rearrangement links TRBV5-1 to TRBJ2-1, with 7 nucleotides matching TRBD1. This CDR3 comprises 15 residues. Trimming cost V 0 bases and J 2 bases; bases outside gene matches: 2. CDR1 and CDR2 from the germline V gene are SGHRS and YFSETQ. CDR3 amino acids: CASSLDRGAYNEQFF. The CDR3 DNA reads as TGCGCCAGCAGCTTGGACAGGGGAGCCTACAATGAGCAGTTCTTC.

CDR3 nucleotide sequence: TGTGCCAGCAGCCCGCTCGACAGGAGATATGGCTACACCTTC. It encodes CASSPLDRRYGYTF. The V and J genes are TRBV5-4 and TRBJ1-2; a possible D gene is TRBD1 (6 bases). Trimming removed 4 bases from V and 5 bases from J, with 15 bases in between. The CDR3 contains 14 residues. Germline V lookup: CDR1 SGHNT, CDR2 YYREEE (reference sequence). The complete variable domain, with remaining parts taken from reference TRBV5-4 and TRBJ1-2, reads ETGVTQSPTHLIKTRGQQVTLRCSSQSGHNTVSWYQQALGQGPQFIFQYYREEENGRGNFPPRFSGLQFPNYSSELNVNALELDDSALYLCASSPLDRRYGYTFGSGTRLTVV.

This chain connects TRBV7-2 to TRBJ1-3; TRBD1 agrees at 11 bases. The CDR3 runs to 15 residues. Germline lookup yields CDR1 SGHTA and CDR2 FQGNSA. With 4 bases clipped from V and 7 bases from J, the junction kept 6 bases outside the gene matches. CDR3 sequence reads: CASSYGTGGLNTIYF. The CDR3, as DNA: TGTGCCAGCAGCTACGGGACAGGGGGATTGAACACCATATATTTT.

The chain has TRBV18 and TRBJ1-5; D is ambiguous. Trimming left V 3 bases short and J 4 bases short, with 10 bases between. The CDR3 has 14 residues. CDR1 is KGHSH, CDR2 LQKENI, per germline. CDR3 nucleotide sequence: TGTGCCAGCTCACCCGGGCAGAGTAATCAGCCCCAGCATTTT. Translating it yields CASSPGQSNQPQHF.

As regards this clone: This specimen includes other DNA sequences encoding the same CDR3. The V and J genes are TRBV5-8 and TRBJ1-2, with D unclear. The V gene lost 2 bases and the J gene lost 7 bases, with 9 bases spanning the gap. CDR3 length: 12 amino acids. The germline gives CDR1 SGHTS, CDR2 YDEGEE. For the CDR3, the DNA is TGTGCCAGCAGCTTAACGGGGATTGGCTACACCTTC. Amino acid sequence: CASSLTGIGYTF.

The chain is built from TRBV6-5 and TRBJ1-2, with 9 nucleotides matching TRBD1. The ends lost 6 bases at V and 6 bases at J; junction bases unmatched: 8. Germline V CDR1 and CDR2: MNHEY, SVGAGI. This CDR3 region has 14 residues. CDR3 sequence: CASSQGNRGHGYTF. As DNA, the CDR3 is TGTGCCAGCAGCCAAGGAAACAGGGGGCATGGCTACACCTTC.

The chain uses TRBV27 and TRBJ1-2, with D perhaps TRBD1 (6 bases). Trimming removed 8 bases at V and 5 bases at J, with 18 bases between. Germline CDR1 reads MNHEY; CDR2 reads SMNVEV (reference sequence). The CDR3 extends over 14 amino acids. CDR3 nucleotides: TGTGCCAGCGGTAACAGGGATTCTCCTTATGGCTACACCTTC. Its protein is CASGNRDSPYGYTF.

The J gene is TRBJ2-7, the V gene TRBV19; perhaps TRBD1 as D (5 bases). The CDR3 length is 14 residues. Germline CDR1 LNHDA, CDR2 SQIVND (reference sequence). V was shortened by 3 bases and J by 9 bases, with 18 bases between the two germline ends. The CDR3 DNA reads as TGTGCCAGTAGTATCCAGGGCGTAAGTTTGGGGCAGTACTTC. Protein: CASSIQGVSLGQYF. Full variable domain (remainder filled in from reference TRBV19 and TRBJ2-7): DGGITQSPKYLFRKEGQNVTLSCEQNLNHDAMYWYRQDPGQGLRLIYYSQIVNDFQKGDIAEGYSVSREKKESFPLTVTSAQKNPTAFYLCASSIQGVSLGQYFGPGTRLTVT.

The chain joins TRBV19 to TRBJ2-2; 7 bases align to TRBD1. Unmatched junction bases numbered 5, after V lost 5 bases and J lost 2 bases. This CDR3 contains 15 residues. The germline CDR1 and CDR2 sequences are LNHDA and SQIVND (reference sequence). The CDR3 nucleotides read TGTGCCAGTAGTCGGGGACAGCCTAACACCGGGGAGCTGTTTTTT. Translated: CASSRGQPNTGELFF.

A single count supports this clone. V usage is TRBV11-3 and J usage is TRBJ2-7, with D uncertain. Germline assignment: CDR1 SGHNT and CDR2 YENEEA. CDR3 length: 14 residues. Trimming took off 5 bases at V and 3 bases at J, with 14 bases between the two ends. The CDR3 loop is CASSPRGLYYEQYF. Here the CDR3 DNA reads TGTGCCAGCAGCCCGCGCGGCCTTTACTACGAGCAGTACTTC.

The chain combines TRBV30 with TRBJ1-2, with D uncertain. The CDR3 length is 12 residues. Looked up from germline, CDR1 is GTSNPN and CDR2 is SVGIG (reference sequence). V was shortened by 6 bases and J by 5 bases, with 13 bases between the two germline ends. The CDR3 is CACPSGVYGYTF. In DNA, the CDR3 is TGTGCCTGCCCGAGCGGGGTTTATGGCTACACCTTC.

V and J are TRBV5-4 and TRBJ1-4; D remains unclear. Germline assignment: CDR1 SGHNT and CDR2 YYREEE (reference sequence). The CDR3 extends over 15 amino acids. The germline V and J ends were trimmed by 1 base and 4 bases, with 11 bases remaining between them. In DNA, the CDR3 is TGTGCCAGCAGCTTGCGGCAGGACCTTAATGAAAAACTGTTTTTT. Translated, it gives CASSLRQDLNEKLFF.

This chain uses TRBV2 with TRBJ1-2, with TRBD1 matching over 9 bases. Germline V lookup: CDR1 SNHLY, CDR2 FYNNEI. This CDR3 contains 15 residues. Trimming cost V 6 bases and J 2 bases; bases outside gene matches: 7. In DNA form, the CDR3 reads TGTGCCAGCAGGCCACAGGGGGCTGCGAACTATGGCTACACCTTC. Translating gives CASRPQGAANYGYTF.